Each of the 11 T cell receptor beta chains below was sequenced from the same sample in a study of T cells in narcolepsy. TCRdb keeps only in-frame clones here, not all; method: immunoSEQ multiplex PCR. The sample holds tens of thousands of clones, around 87% seen once. Material: memory (CD45RA-) CD4+ T cells from blood. Every receptor here comes from a human donor in good health.

V and J are TRBV28 and TRBJ2-3; 11 bases map to TRBD2. The germline gives CDR1 MDHEN, CDR2 SYDVKM. The V gene end was trimmed by 6 bases and the J gene end by 4 bases; junction bases not matched to a gene: 6. The CDR3 extends over 15 amino acids. CDR3 bases: TGTGCCAGCAGAACTAGCGGGAGTGGTGCAGATACGCAGTATTTT. It yields the protein CASRTSGSGADTQYF.

CDR3 nucleotides: TGTGCCAGCAGCTTAAGGGCTAGCGGGGTCACAGATACGCAGTATTTT. Translation: CASSLRASGVTDTQYF. The V gene is TRBV7-3, the J gene TRBJ2-3; 9 nucleotides align to TRBD2. This CDR3 contains 16 residues. The germline V gene has CDR1 SGHTA and CDR2 FQGTGA. Losses at the gene ends were 1 base for V and 2 bases for J; bases not matched to a gene: 4. The full variable domain, completed using reference TRBV7-3 and TRBJ2-3, is GAGVSQTPSNKVTEKGKYVELRCDPISGHTALYWYRQSLGQGPEFLIYFQGTGAADDSGLPNDRFFAVRPEGSVSTLKIQRTERGDSAVYLCASSLRASGVTDTQYFGPGTRLTVL.

The J gene is TRBJ2-1, the V gene TRBV7-2; 13 positions match TRBD2. Trimming took 4 bases from V and 3 from J; bases not matched to a gene: 3. This CDR3 is 16 amino acids long. CDR1 SGHTA and CDR2 FQGNSA come from the germline V gene. CDR3 sequence: CASSSGTSGVYNEQFF. The CDR3, as DNA: TGTGCCAGCAGCTCCGGGACTAGCGGGGTCTACAATGAGCAGTTCTTC. Supplemented by reference TRBV7-2 and TRBJ2-1, the full variable domain reads GAGVSQSPSNKVTEKGKDVELRCDPISGHTALYWYRQSLGQGLEFLIYFQGNSAPDKSGLPSDRFSAERTGGSVSTLTIQRTQQEDSAVYLCASSSGTSGVYNEQFFGPGTRLTVL.

The CDR3, as DNA: TGCGCCAGCAGTGTAGAGACTAGCGGGGAAGACAATGAGCAGTTCTTC. Translating it yields CASSVETSGEDNEQFF. The chain couples TRBV10-1 to TRBJ2-1, with 11 bases matching TRBD2. Germline V gives CDR1 WNHNN, CDR2 SYGVQD (reference sequence). V dropped 4 bases and J dropped 5; count of bases not matched to a gene: 7. This CDR3 spans 16 amino acids.

The genes are TRBV11-2 and TRBJ1-1; D is unresolved. V gave up 5 bases and J gave up 8 bases, with 12 bases separating them. The CDR3 extends over 12 amino acids. The germline V gene has CDR1 SGHAT and CDR2 FQNNGV. CDR3 region: CASSPSSQEAFF. CDR3 coding DNA: TGTGCCAGCAGCCCATCCTCACAGGAAGCTTTCTTT.

This rearrangement joins TRBV15 to TRBJ1-4, with 7 bases matching TRBD1. Germline CDR1 is LNHNV and CDR2 is YYDKDF (reference sequence). The CDR3 covers 16 residues. V dropped 1 base and J dropped 7; count of bases not matched to a gene: 9. The DNA for the CDR3 is TGTGCCACCAGCAGAGGCCAGGGGGGGGCGATTGAAAAACTGTTTTTT. It translates to CATSRGQGGAIEKLFF.

The V gene is TRBV7-2, the J gene TRBJ2-1; D gene uncertain. Germline lookup yields CDR1 SGHTA and CDR2 FQGNSA. V was shortened by 3 bases and J by 10 bases, with 10 bases between the two germline ends. This CDR3 has 12 residues. The CDR3 DNA reads TGTGCCAGCAGCTTGGACCTGGGGGAGCAGTTCTTC. Translating it yields CASSLDLGEQFF.

V gene TRBV6-1 combines with J gene TRBJ1-5; D uncertain. Germline loops: CDR1 MNHNS, CDR2 SASEGT. The CDR3 extends over 17 amino acids. The V end was cut by 4 bases, the J end by 1 base, with 17 bases between. CDR3 in amino acids: CASSAPPPRLSNQPQHF. CDR3 bases: TGTGCCAGCAGTGCCCCGCCACCAAGGCTGAGCAATCAGCCCCAGCATTTT.

The chain has TRBV5-8 and TRBJ1-5; D is ambiguous. There are 14 residues in the CDR3. The germline CDR1 and CDR2 sequences are SGHTS and YDEGEE. Between the trimmed V and J ends, which lost 4 bases and 7 bases, there was a span of 15 bases. The CDR3 protein is CASSLSGTGQPQHF. The CDR3 DNA sequence: TGTGCCAGCAGCCTATCAGGAACTGGCCAGCCCCAGCATTTT.

J is TRBJ1-4 and V is TRBV5-1; no reliable D call. Trimming shortened V by 2 bases and J by 6 bases, and 20 bases separated the two germline ends. Germline V CDR1 and CDR2: SGHRS, YFSETQ. This CDR3 has 17 amino acids. In nucleotides, the CDR3 is TGCGCCAGCAGCTTTACAGTTAATTCGGGTGGGGATGAAAAACTGTTTTTT. It specifies CASSFTVNSGGDEKLFF.

V is TRBV6-5 and J is TRBJ2-1, with TRBD1 matching over 7 bases. Germline trimming cut 6 bases from V and 5 bases from J; bases unmatched to any gene: 7. The CDR3 spans 14 residues. Looked up from germline, CDR1 is MNHEY and CDR2 is SVGAGI. The CDR3 nucleotides read TGTGCCAGCAGCCCGACAGGGTTGAACAATGAGCAGTTCTTC. Translating gives CASSPTGLNNEQFF.